One sample yielded the 19 T cell receptor beta chains listed below, sequenced in a study of blood T cell repertoires in COVID-19. Here immunoSEQ multiplex PCR was the method, and the copy in TCRdb shows in-frame clones only, minus some. The sample has 95,000 to 120,000 clones, around 85% seen once. Sequenced material: peripheral blood. The origin of the receptors is a human donor in a cohort sampled during active COVID-19.

The chain employs TRBV6-6 and TRBJ1-2, with 9 bases identical to TRBD1. CDR3 length: 15 amino acids. V lost 5 bases and J lost 4; bases outside the gene matches: 8. CDR1 MNHNY and CDR2 SVGAGI come from the germline V gene (reference sequence). The CDR3 sequence: CASSPTDRGFYGYTF. In DNA, the CDR3 is TGTGCCAGCAGTCCTACTGACAGGGGGTTCTATGGCTACACCTTC.

The genes are TRBV9 and TRBJ2-3; a weak D match, TRBD1 (6 bases). With 0 bases removed from V and 2 bases from J, the gap between germline ends came to 10 bases. CDR3 size: 15 residues. Germline V gene sequence: CDR1 SGDLS, CDR2 YYNGEE. CDR3 sequence reads: CASSVGQGSTDTQYF. In DNA, the CDR3 is TGTGCCAGCAGCGTAGGCCAGGGGTCCACAGATACGCAGTATTTT.

The chain couples TRBV6-2 or TRBV6-3 to TRBJ2-1; TRBD2 is a possible D gene (7 bases). The CDR3 sequence is 16 residues long. The germline V gene has CDR1 MNHEY and CDR2 SVGEGT. Trimming took off 5 bases at V and 5 bases at J, with 19 bases between the two ends. CDR3 in DNA: TGTGCCAGCAGTCCCCTTGGGCGGGGGCGGAACAATGAGCAGTTCTTC. This sequence encodes CASSPLGRGRNNEQFF.

The chain has TRBV7-2 and TRBJ2-2; TRBD2 matches 12 bases. Germline CDR1 SGHTA, CDR2 FQGNSA. V lost 4 bases and J lost 4; bases outside the gene matches: 4. The CDR3 is 16 residues long. The CDR3 DNA sequence: TGTGCCAGCAGCTCCACTAGCGGGGGGCCCACCGGGGAGCTGTTTTTT. It codes for CASSSTSGGPTGELFF.

The chain combines TRBV27 with TRBJ2-7, with 10 positions matching TRBD2. The CDR3 loop spans 15 amino acids. After removal of 5 bases from V and 4 bases from J, the junction contained 8 bases not matched to a gene. Germline assignment: CDR1 MNHEY and CDR2 SMNVEV (reference sequence). The DNA for the CDR3 is TGTGCCAGCAGTCCTAGCGGGGGCCCTGGGTACGAGCAGTACTTC. Its translation is CASSPSGGPGYEQYF.

The chain is built from TRBV6-5 and TRBJ2-1; TRBD2 matches at 11 bases. CDR3 length equals 16 residues. The J segment lost 4 bases and the V segment lost 4 bases, leaving 6 bases of the junction unmatched. Germline values: CDR1 MNHEY, CDR2 SVGAGI. Written as DNA, the CDR3 is TGTGCCAGCAGTTCCCTTACTAGCGGGGGATACAATGAGCAGTTCTTC. Translated: CASSSLTSGGYNEQFF.

The genes are TRBV12-1 and TRBJ2-3; the D call in the table, TRBD2, was not verified against the DNA. TRBV12-1 is flagged as a pseudogene. This CDR3 is built from 11 residues. CDR3: CASSFGEAQYF. The CDR3 coding sequence is TGTGCCAGCAGCTTTGGTGAGGCGCAGTATTTT.

The CDR3 sequence: CAISDPGRYEQYF. As DNA, the CDR3 is TGTGCCATCAGTGACCCAGGGCGTTACGAGCAGTACTTC. The rearrangement links TRBV10-3 to TRBJ2-7; D might be TRBD1 (5 bases). The CDR3 has 13 residues. Germline assignment: CDR1 ENHRY and CDR2 SYGVKD. The germline V and J ends were trimmed by 3 bases and 4 bases, with 10 bases remaining between them.

CDR3 amino acids: CAWGGVDQPQHF. CDR3 coding DNA: TGTGCCTGGGGGGGCGTAGATCAGCCCCAGCATTTT. The chain carries TRBV30 and TRBJ1-5, with a tentative D call TRBD1 (6 bases). The CDR3 is 12 amino acids. Germline V gene sequence: CDR1 GTSNPN, CDR2 SVGIG (reference sequence). Trimming cost V 5 bases and J 5 bases, with 10 bases left between them.

J is TRBJ2-1 and V is TRBV7-3, with 7 bases lining up with TRBD1. The CDR3 spans 15 residues. Germline CDR1 and CDR2: SGHTA and FQGTGA. After removal of 4 bases from V and 5 bases from J, the junction contained 8 bases not matched to a gene. This CDR3 reads CASSSPGQYHNEQFF. In DNA form, the CDR3 reads TGTGCCAGCAGCTCGCCGGGACAGTACCACAATGAGCAGTTCTTC.

V gene TRBV6-5 combines with J gene TRBJ1-1; D not certain. With 0 bases removed from V and 3 bases from J, the gap between germline ends came to 8 bases. CDR3 length: 14 residues. Looked up from germline, CDR1 is MNHEY and CDR2 is SVGAGI. The CDR3 reads CASSYSVRYTEAFF. DNA for the CDR3: TGTGCCAGCAGTTACTCGGTACGGTACACTGAAGCTTTCTTT.

The chain uses TRBV15 and TRBJ2-3, with 9 nucleotides matching TRBD1. CDR3 length: 15 residues. Germline V gives CDR1 LNHNV, CDR2 YYDKDF (reference sequence). Trimming at V came to 3 bases and at J to 2 bases, leaving 3 bases not matched to a gene. CDR3 loop: CATSRGTGNTDTQYF. CDR3 sequence (DNA): TGTGCCACCAGCAGGGGGACAGGGAACACAGATACGCAGTATTTT. The full variable domain, with the rest looked up from reference TRBV15 and TRBJ2-3, is DAMVIQNPRYQVTQFGKPVTLSCSQTLNHNVMYWYQQKSSQAPKLLFHYYDKDFNNEADTPDNFQSRRPNTSFCFLDIRSPGLGDTAMYLCATSRGTGNTDTQYFGPGTRLTVL.

The chain couples TRBV3-1 (or the pseudogene TRBV3-2) to TRBJ2-7; D may be TRBD1 (6 bases). Germline V CDR1 and CDR2: LGHDT, YNNKEL (reference sequence). Trimming removed 8 bases at V and 3 bases at J, with 17 bases between. The CDR3 runs 14 residues. In DNA form, the CDR3 reads TGTGCCAGCGCCTCTCCAGGGGAGAGCTACGAGCAGTACTTC. It is translated as CASASPGESYEQYF.

The V call is TRBV13, the J call TRBJ2-1; 7 nucleotides agree with TRBD2. CDR3 length equals 14 residues. CDR1 is PRHDT and CDR2 is FYEKMQ in the germline V gene (reference sequence). Unmatched junction bases numbered 4, after V lost 5 bases and J lost 3 bases. The CDR3 loop is CASSRGGGYNEQFF. The CDR3 nucleotides read TGTGCCAGCAGCCGAGGCGGGGGCTACAATGAGCAGTTCTTC.

The V call is TRBV4-3, the J call TRBJ1-6; D possibly corresponds to TRBD1 (6 bases). Trimming shortened V by 2 bases and J by 6 bases, and 17 bases separated the two germline ends. The CDR3 has 17 residues. Germline loops: CDR1 LGHNA, CDR2 YSLEER. CDR3 bases: TGCGCCAGCAGCCAACGCGGTTCAGGGGCGGGTAATTCACCCCTCCACTTT. Translation gives CASSQRGSGAGNSPLHF.

The rearrangement uses TRBV10-3 and TRBJ2-3; TRBD2 agrees at 11 bases. Trimming cost V 4 bases and J 5 bases; bases outside gene matches: 5. Germline V lookup: CDR1 ENHRY, CDR2 SYGVKD. The CDR3 length is 15 residues. The CDR3 loop is CAISASGTSGDTQYF. The DNA for the CDR3 is TGTGCCATCAGTGCCTCCGGGACTAGCGGAGATACGCAGTATTTT.

The chain employs TRBV12-5 and TRBJ2-2; perhaps TRBD2 as D (7 bases). The CDR3 is made up of 17 amino acids. Germline lookup yields CDR1 LGHNT and CDR2 FRNRAP. V was trimmed by 0 bases and J by 4 bases, leaving 15 bases between them. CDR3 coding DNA: TGTGCTAGTGGTTTGGTACTCGGCGGGGGCCCCACCGGGGAGCTGTTTTTT. Encoded protein: CASGLVLGGGPTGELFF.

V gene TRBV7-9 combines with J gene TRBJ2-3; 7 positions agree with TRBD2. Trimming removed 3 bases from V and 2 bases from J; junction bases left unmatched: 8. CDR3 size: 16 residues. Germline lookup yields CDR1 SEHNR and CDR2 FQNEAQ (reference sequence). CDR3 amino acids: CASSLGLSGPTDTQYF. The DNA of the CDR3 is TGTGCCAGCAGCTTGGGGCTTAGCGGGCCCACAGATACGCAGTATTTT.

The genes are TRBV4-1 and TRBJ2-3; 7 nucleotides align to TRBD2. The CDR3 is made up of 17 amino acids. Germline lookup yields CDR1 MGHRA and CDR2 YSYEKL. V lost 0 bases to trimming and J lost 3 bases; unmatched junction nucleotides: 9. Here the CDR3 reads CASSQEPPRGVTDTQYF. For the CDR3, the DNA is TGCGCCAGCAGCCAAGAACCCCCCCGGGGGGTAACAGATACGCAGTATTTT.